A single sample gave rise to the 23 T cell receptor beta chains below, sequenced in a study of technical replicates of blood from a handful of donors. Some clones are missing from TCRdb's copy, which holds only in-frame ones; the method was immunoSEQ multiplex PCR. Among fewer than 110,000 clones listed, 96% were seen once. Sequenced sample: T cells isolated from PBMCs. The receptor set was obtained from a human donor in good health.

The chain has TRBV6-1 and TRBJ1-2, with a tentative D call TRBD1 (6 bases). Per germline, CDR1 MNHNS and CDR2 SASEGT. Deletions cut 5 bases from V and 8 bases from J, with 12 bases between. This CDR3 region has 12 residues. CDR3 amino acids: CASSPGARGYTF. In DNA form, the CDR3 reads TGTGCCAGCAGTCCAGGGGCAAGGGGCTACACCTTC.

The chain employs TRBV19 and TRBJ2-2; 7 positions agree with TRBD1. The germline CDR1 and CDR2 sequences are LNHDA and SQIVND (reference sequence). The CDR3 has 15 residues. Losses at the gene ends were 5 bases for V and 6 bases for J; bases not matched to a gene: 9. In DNA form, the CDR3 reads TGTGCCAGTAGTCCAAAAGGACAGGTTCCCGGGGAGCTGTTTTTT. This encodes CASSPKGQVPGELFF.

This chain uses TRBV5-4 with TRBJ1-1, with a possible D match to TRBD1 (6 bases). The CDR3 consists of 13 residues. Trimming removed 8 bases at V and 4 bases at J, with 15 bases between. Per the germline V gene, CDR1 is SGHNT and CDR2 is YYREEE (reference sequence). The CDR3 sequence: CARHRVGATEAFF. The DNA for the CDR3 is TGTGCCAGACATAGAGTGGGGGCCACTGAAGCTTTCTTT.

V is TRBV6-1 and J is TRBJ2-5, with D possibly being TRBD1 (5 bases). Trimming left V 5 bases short and J 2 bases short, with 12 bases between. The CDR3 runs 14 residues. Germline CDR1 is MNHNS and CDR2 is SASEGT. CDR3 sequence reads: CASSPRQIQETQYF. The CDR3 coding sequence is TGTGCCAGCAGTCCACGACAGATACAAGAGACCCAGTACTTC.

The rearrangement joins TRBV23-1 to TRBJ2-5; perhaps TRBD1 as D (6 bases). TRBV23-1 is flagged as an ORF with uncertain function. CDR3 length equals 20 residues. The V end was cut by 4 bases, the J end by 3 bases, with 30 bases between. The CDR3 here is CASSPNPFAHRDRCKETQYF. CDR3 bases: TGCGCCAGCAGTCCTAACCCGTTTGCCCACAGGGATCGTTGTAAAGAGACCCAGTACTTC.

The J gene is TRBJ1-2, the V gene TRBV10-2; 10 positions agree with TRBD1. The germline V gene has CDR1 WSHSY and CDR2 SAAADI. This CDR3 is built from 16 residues. Trimming at V came to 4 bases and at J to 0 bases, leaving 5 bases not matched to a gene. The CDR3, as DNA: TGCGCCAGCAGTGGGACAGGGGGAATTGCTAACTATGGCTACACCTTC. It translates to CASSGTGGIANYGYTF.

The chain combines TRBV27 with TRBJ2-7; D is possibly TRBD1 (5 bases). Trimming took off 2 bases at V and 3 bases at J, with 17 bases between the two ends. The germline CDR1 and CDR2 sequences are MNHEY and SMNVEV (reference sequence). CDR3 length equals 16 residues. CDR3 in DNA: TGTGCCAGCAGTTTACCGACAGTTCGTAATATCTACGAGCAGTACTTC. Translating it yields CASSLPTVRNIYEQYF.

V and J are TRBV30 and TRBJ1-4, with 10 bases matching TRBD1. V lost 3 bases and J lost 8; bases outside the gene matches: 6. The germline gives CDR1 GTSNPN, CDR2 SVGIG (reference sequence). The CDR3 is 14 amino acids. The DNA for the CDR3 is TGTGCCTGGAGGTGGACAGGGGGTAACGAAAAACTGTTTTTT. Its translation: CAWRWTGGNEKLFF.

The rearrangement uses TRBV28 and TRBJ2-7, with D perhaps TRBD2 (6 bases). Germline loops: CDR1 MDHEN, CDR2 SYDVKM. Between the trimmed V and J ends, which lost 3 bases and 2 bases, there was a span of 8 bases. CDR3 length: 13 amino acids. The CDR3 loop reads CASSLGLAYEQYF. The CDR3 nucleotides read TGTGCCAGCAGTTTGGGACTCGCCTACGAGCAGTACTTC.

This rearrangement joins TRBV7-3 to TRBJ1-3, with a weak D call TRBD1 (5 bases). Germline V gene data show CDR1 as SGHTA and CDR2 as FQGTGA. V dropped 2 bases and J dropped 1 base, with 12 bases sitting between them. The CDR3 is made up of 16 amino acids. Here the CDR3 reads CASSLRQGLSGNTIYF. The CDR3 DNA follows: TGTGCCAGCAGCTTACGTCAGGGTTTATCTGGAAACACCATATATTTT. Looking up the rest from reference TRBV7-3 and TRBJ1-3 gives the full variable domain: GAGVSQTPSNKVTEKGKYVELRCDPISGHTALYWYRQSLGQGPEFLIYFQGTGAADDSGLPNDRFFAVRPEGSVSTLKIQRTERGDSAVYLCASSLRQGLSGNTIYFGEGSWLTVV.

This chain joins TRBV2 and TRBJ2-1, with D perhaps TRBD2 (5 bases). CDR1 and CDR2 (germline): SNHLY, FYNNEI. Trimming removed 11 bases from V and 2 bases from J, with 13 bases in between. The CDR3 has 13 amino acids. In nucleotides, the CDR3 is TGTGCCCCCACCCCGGGGACCTACAATGAGCAGTTCTTC. This codes for CAPTPGTYNEQFF.

V gene TRBV20-1 combines with J gene TRBJ2-4; a weak D match, TRBD2 (5 bases). The germline V gene encodes CDR1 DFQATT and CDR2 SNEGSKA (reference sequence). Trimming took 5 bases from V and 9 from J, leaving 11 bases between them. The CDR3 contains 11 residues. The CDR3 sequence: CSASGKGIQYF. CDR3 DNA sequence: TGCAGTGCTTCCGGGAAGGGCATTCAGTACTTC.

The chain recombines TRBV30 with TRBJ2-3, with D possibly being TRBD1 (6 bases). CDR1 is GTSNPN and CDR2 is SVGIG in the germline V gene (reference sequence). V dropped 6 bases and J dropped 4 bases, with 17 bases sitting between them. There are 14 residues in the CDR3. CDR3 sequence: CACTGQLLPDTQYF. CDR3 sequence (DNA): TGTGCCTGTACCGGACAGTTACTACCAGATACGCAGTATTTT.

The V call is TRBV11-3, the J call TRBJ2-1, with 8 bases identical to TRBD2. V lost 1 base and J lost 9; bases outside the gene matches: 5. Germline CDR1 is SGHNT and CDR2 is YENEEA. This CDR3 has 14 residues. Written as DNA, the CDR3 is TGTGCCAGCAGCTTAGTGGGGACTAGTGGTGAGCAGTTCTTC. This sequence encodes CASSLVGTSGEQFF.

The table lists this clone with a count of one. The rearrangement uses TRBV28 and TRBJ2-3, with 12 bases matching TRBD2. The germline CDR1 and CDR2 sequences are MDHEN and SYDVKM. After removal of 2 bases from V and 2 bases from J, the junction contained 8 bases not matched to a gene. CDR3 length: 18 residues. CDR3 region: CASSLGETSGGHTDTQYF. The CDR3, as DNA: TGTGCCAGCAGTTTAGGGGAGACTAGCGGGGGACACACAGATACGCAGTATTTT. Drawing the rest from reference TRBV28 and TRBJ2-3, the complete variable domain is DVKVTQSSRYLVKRTGEKVFLECVQDMDHENMFWYRQDPGLGLRLIYFSYDVKMKEKGDIPEGYSVSREKKERFSLILESASTNQTSMYLCASSLGETSGGHTDTQYFGPGTRLTVL.

This clone was recorded only once. This rearrangement joins TRBV11-3 to TRBJ2-3; 14 nucleotides agree with TRBD2. The CDR3 loop spans 19 amino acids. The V and J ends lost 5 bases and 4 bases, in that order; junction bases with no gene match: 14. CDR1 is SGHNT and CDR2 is YENEEA in the germline V gene. The CDR3 protein is CASSPRLAGGTLEPDTQYF. Here the CDR3 DNA reads TGTGCCAGCAGCCCACGACTAGCGGGGGGGACCCTTGAGCCAGATACGCAGTATTTT.

The V and J genes are TRBV7-6 and TRBJ1-5; D may be TRBD1 (5 bases). CDR1 and CDR2 from the germline V gene are SGHVS and FNYEAQ. V lost 4 bases to trimming and J lost 5 bases, with 21 bases between them. This CDR3 has 17 amino acids. The CDR3 loop reads CASSSNRQPSSDQPQHF. Here the CDR3 DNA reads TGTGCCAGCAGCTCTAATCGACAGCCCAGTTCCGATCAGCCCCAGCATTTT.

V and J are TRBV18 and TRBJ2-5; 9 nucleotides align to TRBD1. Germline assignment: CDR1 KGHSH and CDR2 LQKENI. This CDR3 has 15 residues. J was trimmed by 4 bases and V by 0 bases; bases with no gene match: 3. CDR3 amino acids: CASSPPGTGTETQYF. The CDR3 coding sequence is TGTGCCAGCTCACCACCGGGGACAGGGACAGAGACCCAGTACTTC. Full variable domain (outside the CDR3, taken from reference TRBV18 and TRBJ2-5): NAGVMQNPRHLVRRRGQEARLRCSPMKGHSHVYWYRQLPEEGLKFMVYLQKENIIDESGMPKERFSAEFPKEGPSILRIQQVVRGDSAAYFCASSPPGTGTETQYFGPGTRLLVL.

The gene calls are TRBV6-6 and TRBJ1-4; D uncertain. The CDR3 loop spans 15 amino acids. Looked up from germline, CDR1 is MNHNY and CDR2 is SVGAGI (reference sequence). The V and J ends lost 6 bases and 1 base respectively, with 12 bases between them. The chain's CDR3 is CASRDLRVTNEKLFF. In DNA form, the CDR3 reads TGTGCCAGCAGGGACCTGAGGGTAACTAATGAAAAACTGTTTTTT.

J is TRBJ2-1 and V is TRBV5-4; D is perhaps TRBD1 (7 bases). Trimming left V 6 bases short and J 5 bases short, with 15 bases between. Germline lookup yields CDR1 SGHNT and CDR2 YYREEE (reference sequence). The CDR3 contains 14 residues. CDR3 residues: CASTTRGVDNEQFF. The DNA for the CDR3 is TGTGCCAGCACGACCAGGGGGGTGGACAATGAGCAGTTCTTC.

V is TRBV25-1 and J is TRBJ2-7; the match to TRBD2 covers 7 bases. The germline V gene has CDR1 MGHDK and CDR2 SYGVNS. The CDR3 spans 15 residues. The V and J ends lost 5 bases and 2 bases, in that order; junction bases with no gene match: 9. CDR3 sequence reads: CASSLGASGTYEQYF. DNA for the CDR3: TGTGCCAGCAGTCTCGGGGCTAGCGGCACCTACGAGCAGTACTTC.

The chain has TRBV28 and TRBJ1-4; D is ambiguous. Germline V gives CDR1 MDHEN, CDR2 SYDVKM. Trimming took off 3 bases at V and 6 bases at J, with 20 bases between the two ends. This CDR3 comprises 17 residues. Here the CDR3 reads CASSFLDFVSAHEKLFF. As DNA, the CDR3 is TGTGCCAGCAGTTTTTTGGACTTTGTCTCGGCCCATGAAAAACTGTTTTTT.

The chain joins TRBV7-9 to TRBJ2-7; 7 bases are shared with TRBD2. The ends lost 1 base at V and 4 bases at J; junction bases unmatched: 10. Germline CDR1 reads SEHNR; CDR2 reads FQNEAQ (reference sequence). The CDR3 contains 16 residues. DNA for the CDR3: TGTGCCAGCAGCTTAGGGGGGGGACTGGCGGTGTACGAGCAGTACTTC. It specifies CASSLGGGLAVYEQYF.